This T cell receptor beta chain was recovered during a study of T cells in localized non-small cell lung cancer. Per the germline V gene, CDR1 is LNHDA and CDR2 is SQIVND (reference sequence). The CDR3 is 14 amino acids. With V trimmed by 4 bases and J by 4 bases, 5 bases remained unmatched. Regarding the study as a whole: Those with higher blood T cell density had longer overall survival.

Remarks on this clone: Its antigen is currently unknown.

Assay used: immunoSEQ multiplex PCR; TCRdb lists only in-frame clones, some missing. The profile covers 35,000 to 45,000 clones, with around 90% appearing a single time and around 6.5% taken by the ten largest. This specimen was peripheral blood, taken before any cancer treatment. The chain uses TRBV19 and TRBJ1-2, with TRBD1 matching 8 bases. The clonotype was recovered from a female donor older than 55 with stage I lung adenocarcinoma. CDR3 nucleotides: TGTGCCAGTAGTACCCAGGGGGCGGGCTATGGCTACACCTTC. It codes for CASSTQGAGYGYTF.